The source of this T cell receptor beta chain is a study of PD-L1 blockade in urothelial cancer. Overall study context: Blood analysis occurred 3 weeks (second dose) and 6 weeks after treatment start. Whole-study findings and limits: Pretreatment peripheral blood TCR clonality that fell below the median predicted better survival among the patients studied.

Sample time point: peripheral blood 6 weeks after treatment start. Turning to this clone: What it binds is not known.

Each PCR reaction had synthetic TCR analog templates spiked into it. Sequencing used immunoSEQ multiplex PCR; TCRdb keeps in-frame clones, though not all of them. The sample gives 95,000 to 130,000 clones, around 88% of which show up once; about 1.5% is in the top ten. V was pared by 6 bases and J by 5 bases, with 14 bases between. The CDR3 consists of 13 residues. Germline assignment: CDR1 MGHRA and CDR2 YSYEKL. The sequenced sample was PBMCs, obtained around atezolizumab (anti-PD-L1) treatment. The chain uses TRBV4-1 and TRBJ2-7; possibly TRBD1 for D (6 bases). The source is a man in his sixties with urothelial cancer. The CDR3 nucleotides are TGCGCCAGCAGGTTCCAGGGGTCGGACGAGCAGTACTTC. This encodes CASRFQGSDEQYF.